Listed below are T cell receptor beta chains from one sample, sequenced in a study of immune heterogeneity within non-small cell lung tumors. In TCRdb, the multiplex PCR reads were re-called with MiXCR into one record per CDR3 protein. The sample holds 3,700 or so distinct CDR3 sequences; 27% are singletons and the top ten take over 9%. The sample was lung tumor tissue. Receptor source: a man aged 55 to 70 with non-small cell lung cancer. CDR3s include the opening cysteine and the closing phenylalanine or tryptophan. Each record gives: V gene, clone size, J gene, D gene, CDR3 protein, CDR3 DNA. A D gene is named only where the DNA matches it firmly. Clone size, where shown, is once, few, many, or a class for clones that have expanded.

V: TRBV20-1
size: large
J: TRBJ1-2
D: -
CDR3: CSARRAGQNLYGYTF
DNA: TGCAGTGCTAGGCGCGCGGGACAAAACCTCTATGGCTACACCTTC

V: TRBV19
size: medium-sized
J: TRBJ1-1
D: -
CDR3: CASRFLNTEAFF
DNA: TGTGCCAGCCGCTTTTTGAACACTGAAGCTTTCTTT

V: TRBV12-3/TRBV12-4
size: large
J: TRBJ2-3
D: -
CDR3: CASSLLGSTDTQYF
DNA: TGTGCCAGCAGTTTACTCGGGAGCACAGATACGCAGTATTTT

V: TRBV5-4
size: few
J: TRBJ2-3
D: TRBD1
CDR3: CASSFSRQGTDTQYF
DNA: TGTGCCAGCAGCTTTTCCCGACAGGGTACAGATACGCAGTATTTT

V: TRBV11-2
size: medium-sized
J: TRBJ1-5
D: TRBD1
CDR3: CASSVDRDNQPQHF
DNA: TGTGCCAGCAGCGTGGACAGGGACAATCAGCCCCAGCATTTT

V: TRBV24-1
size: -
J: TRBJ2-1
D: -
CDR3: CATSGSDQGGHEQFF
DNA: TGTGCCACCAGTGGGTCGGACCAAGGGGGGCATGAGCAGTTCTTC

V: TRBV20-1
size: large
J: TRBJ2-7
D: TRBD1
CDR3: CSARDWGTGNGYEQYF
DNA: TGCAGTGCTAGAGATTGGGGGACAGGGAACGGCTACGAGCAGTACTTC

V: TRBV6-1
size: medium-sized
J: TRBJ2-1
D: TRBD2
CDR3: CASSAMTSGTSNEQFF
DNA: TGTGCCAGCAGTGCGATGACTAGCGGGACAAGCAATGAGCAGTTCTTC

V: TRBV30
size: -
J: TRBJ2-7
D: -
CDR3: CAWSLRAGRSYEQYF
DNA: TGTGCCTGGAGTCTTAGGGCAGGCCGATCCTACGAGCAGTACTTC

V: TRBV4-3
size: few
J: TRBJ2-2
D: -
CDR3: CASSQDLRGHGPGELFF
DNA: TGCGCCAGCAGCCAAGATCTCAGGGGCCACGGGCCCGGGGAGCTGTTTTTT

V: TRBV16
size: -
J: TRBJ2-1
D: -
CDR3: CASSQGKLSEQFF
DNA: TGTGCCAGCAGCCAGGGCAAGCTCAGTGAGCAGTTCTTC

V: TRBV18
size: medium-sized
J: TRBJ2-5
D: -
CDR3: CASSPVWF
DNA: TGTGCCAGCTCACCAGTATGGTTC

V: TRBV20-1
size: medium-sized
J: TRBJ1-5
D: TRBD1
CDR3: CSARKGASSNQPQHF
DNA: TGCAGTGCTAGGAAGGGGGCGAGTAGCAATCAGCCCCAGCATTTT

V: TRBV6-2/TRBV6-3
size: -
J: TRBJ2-7
D: -
CDR3: CASSLEGYEQYF
DNA: TGTGCCAGCAGCCTAGAGGGCTACGAGCAGTACTTC

V: TRBV24-1
size: -
J: TRBJ1-5
D: -
CDR3: CATSAPGGWNQPQHF
DNA: TGTGCCACCAGTGCCCCTGGGGGGTGGAATCAGCCCCAGCATTTT

V: TRBV9
size: medium-sized
J: TRBJ2-1
D: TRBD2
CDR3: CTSSVALLANEQFF
DNA: TGTACCAGCAGCGTAGCCCTACTAGCGAATGAGCAGTTCTTC

V: TRBV7-9
size: medium-sized
J: TRBJ1-5
D: -
CDR3: CASSPQGSNQPQHF
DNA: TGTGCCAGCAGCCCTCAGGGCTCCAATCAGCCCCAGCATTTT

V: TRBV12-3/TRBV12-4
size: -
J: TRBJ1-2
D: TRBD1
CDR3: CASSQGTGIGYGYTF
DNA: TGTGCCAGCAGTCAGGGGACAGGGATAGGCTATGGCTACACCTTC

V: TRBV27
size: -
J: TRBJ2-3
D: -
CDR3: CASSLGAIGTDTQYF
DNA: TGTGCCAGCAGTTTAGGAGCGATAGGCACAGATACGCAGTATTTT

V: TRBV7-2
size: -
J: TRBJ2-5
D: TRBD1
CDR3: CASTPPGQGRETQYF
DNA: TGTGCCAGCACCCCACCCGGACAGGGGCGGGAGACCCAGTACTTC

V: TRBV2
size: -
J: TRBJ1-1
D: -
CDR3: CASTGRPGAEAFF
DNA: TGTGCCAGCACGGGACGGCCGGGGGCTGAAGCTTTCTTT

V: TRBV2
size: medium-sized
J: TRBJ2-7
D: -
CDR3: CASSDGRGYEQYF
DNA: TGTGCCAGCAGTGATGGCAGGGGCTACGAGCAGTACTTC

V: TRBV7-9
size: medium-sized
J: TRBJ2-3
D: TRBD2
CDR3: CASSLVGGSQYF
DNA: TGTGCCAGCAGCTTAGTGGGCGGGAGTCAGTATTTT

V: TRBV29-1
size: medium-sized
J: TRBJ2-7
D: -
CDR3: CSVERAHKQYF
DNA: TGCAGCGTTGAAAGAGCTCACAAGCAGTACTTC

V: TRBV5-1
size: -
J: TRBJ1-5
D: -
CDR3: CASSLAGMGQPQHF
DNA: TGCGCCAGTAGCTTGGCAGGGATGGGTCAGCCCCAGCATTTT

V: TRBV7-2
size: few
J: TRBJ2-7
D: TRBD2
CDR3: CASSLGTSGLYEQYF
DNA: TGTGCCAGCAGCCTCGGGACTAGCGGGCTCTACGAGCAGTACTTC

V: TRBV20-1
size: once
J: TRBJ1-3
D: TRBD1
CDR3: CSATRTGFSSSGNTIYF
DNA: TGCAGTGCTACGAGGACAGGGTTTTCTTCCTCCGGAAACACCATATATTTT

V: TRBV9
size: -
J: TRBJ2-7
D: -
CDR3: CASSPGWASTYEQYF
DNA: TGTGCCAGCAGCCCTGGATGGGCTTCAACCTACGAGCAGTACTTC

V: TRBV2
size: medium-sized
J: TRBJ2-1
D: -
CDR3: CASRAADQRRANEQFF
DNA: TGTGCCAGCAGAGCCGCGGACCAACGAAGGGCGAATGAGCAGTTCTTC

V: TRBV19
size: few
J: TRBJ2-1
D: TRBD1
CDR3: CASRRGQGVNEQFF
DNA: TGTGCCAGTAGGAGGGGACAGGGAGTCAATGAGCAGTTCTTC

V: TRBV6-1
size: medium-sized
J: TRBJ2-2
D: -
CDR3: CASSEFAGINTGELFF
DNA: TGTGCCAGCAGTGAATTCGCAGGGATCAACACCGGGGAGCTGTTTTTT

V: TRBV5-1
size: -
J: TRBJ2-3
D: TRBD1
CDR3: CASSSRGQGGADTQYF
DNA: TGCGCCAGCAGCTCCCGTGGACAGGGTGGCGCAGATACGCAGTATTTT

V: TRBV20-1
size: -
J: TRBJ2-1
D: TRBD2
CDR3: CSAPRLAGGLYNEQFF
DNA: TGCAGTGCGCCTAGACTAGCGGGAGGACTCTACAATGAGCAGTTCTTC

V: TRBV7-2
size: -
J: TRBJ1-4
D: -
CDR3: CASSLGPGSNEKLFF
DNA: TGTGCCAGCAGTCTAGGCCCAGGGTCTAATGAAAAACTGTTTTTT

V: TRBV28
size: -
J: TRBJ1-3
D: -
CDR3: CATRASGNTIYF
DNA: TGTGCCACCAGGGCGTCCGGAAACACCATATATTTT

V: TRBV7-2
size: -
J: TRBJ1-5
D: -
CDR3: CASSLDVGPQHF
DNA: TGTGCCAGCAGCTTAGACGTAGGGCCCCAGCATTTT

V: TRBV6-2/TRBV6-3
size: -
J: TRBJ2-5
D: -
CDR3: CASRDTGNEETQYF
DNA: TGTGCCAGCAGGGACACGGGGAACGAAGAGACCCAGTACTTC

V: TRBV27
size: -
J: TRBJ2-1
D: TRBD2
CDR3: CASSAGGPYNEQFF
DNA: TGTGCCAGCTCAGCGGGAGGGCCCTACAATGAGCAGTTCTTC

V: TRBV7-2
size: -
J: TRBJ1-2
D: -
CDR3: CASSLDTTGGYGYTF
DNA: TGTGCCAGCAGCTTAGACACGACCGGCGGCTATGGCTACACCTTC

V: TRBV10-3
size: -
J: TRBJ1-3
D: -
CDR3: CAIRPGLRDTIYF
DNA: TGTGCCATCAGGCCGGGACTCCGGGACACCATATATTTT

V: TRBV24-1
size: medium-sized
J: TRBJ1-2
D: TRBD1
CDR3: CATSDSTGRYTF
DNA: TGTGCCACCAGTGACTCGACAGGGCGTTACACCTTC

V: TRBV18
size: -
J: TRBJ2-2
D: -
CDR3: CASSPSSSGTGELFF
DNA: TGTGCCAGCTCACCCTCGAGTAGCGGAACCGGGGAGCTGTTTTTT

V: TRBV3-1
size: -
J: TRBJ2-3
D: -
CDR3: CASSQGSGGDTQYF
DNA: TGTGCCAGCAGCCAAGGCTCTGGGGGGGATACGCAGTATTTT

V: TRBV30
size: -
J: TRBJ2-1
D: TRBD2
CDR3: CAWSGLAGGSGIHEQFF
DNA: TGTGCCTGGAGTGGACTAGCGGGAGGGTCGGGAATACATGAGCAGTTCTTC

V: TRBV6-1
size: medium-sized
J: TRBJ2-5
D: -
CDR3: CASSYDMIGETQYF
DNA: TGTGCCAGCAGTTACGACATGATAGGAGAGACCCAGTACTTC

V: TRBV11-3
size: few
J: TRBJ2-4
D: TRBD1
CDR3: CASSLGTGNSPGLIQYF
DNA: TGTGCCAGCAGCTTAGGGACAGGGAACTCCCCCGGCCTAATTCAGTACTTC

V: TRBV20-1
size: medium-sized
J: TRBJ2-7
D: -
CDR3: CSARNPSSTYEQYF
DNA: TGCAGTGCTAGGAACCCCAGTTCTACCTACGAGCAGTACTTC

V: TRBV20-1
size: medium-sized
J: TRBJ1-1
D: -
CDR3: CSAIPWGGGMNTEAFF
DNA: TGCAGTGCTATCCCGTGGGGGGGCGGAATGAACACTGAAGCTTTCTTT

V: TRBV5-1
size: few
J: TRBJ2-5
D: -
CDR3: CASSYRTGYQETQYF
DNA: TGCGCCAGCAGCTACCGAACAGGTTACCAAGAGACCCAGTACTTC

V: TRBV19
size: -
J: TRBJ2-2
D: TRBD1
CDR3: CASSDRGGPAGELFF
DNA: TGTGCCAGTAGTGACAGGGGGGGTCCGGCCGGGGAGCTGTTTTTT